The next 15 T cell receptor beta chains were all read from a single sample in a study of blood T cells in healthy people across ages. Primed by a sample-barcoded 5' primer and a J-beta primer mix, a second PCR proceeded for roughly 6 to 12 cycles. TCRdb ran MiXCR on the 5' RACE reads and lists one entry per CDR3 protein. The repertoire has about a million distinct CDR3 sequences, 51% of them found once; the top ten carry about 21%. Sequenced: blood. The receptors shown here come from a woman in her sixties in good health.

In this sample, this clonotype turned up once. This chain links TRBV7-2 with TRBJ1-2, with D hard to call. There are 14 residues in the CDR3. Looked up from germline, CDR1 is SGHTA and CDR2 is FQGNSA. V was trimmed by 5 bases and J by 8 bases, leaving 18 bases between them. This chain's CDR3 is CASSAFSGSSGYTF. In nucleotides, the CDR3 is TGTGCCAGCAGCGCGTTCTCGGGGTCAAGCGGCTACACCTTC.

The chain recombines TRBV10-3 with TRBJ2-4; 9 positions match TRBD1. Germline trimming cut 5 bases from V and 13 bases from J; bases unmatched to any gene: 15. Germline V gene sequence: CDR1 ENHRY, CDR2 SYGVKD. This CDR3 comprises 15 residues. Here the CDR3 reads CAISPGTGWNNEQYF. The CDR3 bases are TGTGCCATCAGTCCCGGGACAGGGTGGAACAATGAGCAGTACTTC.

There are a few counts of this clonotype. The rearrangement links TRBV7-2 to TRBJ2-5; D is unresolved. V lost 3 bases and J 4 bases, leaving 9 bases between the germline ends. The CDR3 runs 13 residues. Germline V gene data show CDR1 as SGHTA and CDR2 as FQGNSA. The CDR3 region has the DNA TGTGCCAGCAGCTTTTATAGGGCAGAGACCCAGTACTTC. As protein: CASSFYRAETQYF. Filled out from reference TRBV7-2 and TRBJ2-5, the complete variable domain reads GAGVSQSPSNKVTEKGKDVELRCDPISGHTALYWYRQSLGQGLEFLIYFQGNSAPDKSGLPSDRFSAERTGGSVSTLTIQRTQQEDSAVYLCASSFYRAETQYFGPGTRLLVL.

The chain is built from TRBV7-2 and TRBJ2-3, with D unresolved. Germline CDR1 and CDR2: SGHTA and FQGNSA. V shed 8 bases and J shed 3 bases, with 12 bases lying between them. The CDR3 extends over 13 amino acids. CDR3 DNA: TGTGCCAGCGGTCGGGCGCGTACAGATACGCAGTATTTT. This gives the protein CASGRARTDTQYF.

V usage is TRBV29-1 and J usage is TRBJ1-2, with 7 bases aligning to TRBD1. The CDR3 is 13 residues long. Germline assignment: CDR1 SQVTM and CDR2 ANQGSEA. V lost 7 bases to trimming and J lost 4 bases; unmatched junction nucleotides: 9. The CDR3 DNA sequence: TGCAGCGGTGGAGGGGGCGCGGGCTATGGCTACACCTTC. Translated, it gives CSGGGGAGYGYTF.

This clonotype has just one count. The chain is built from TRBV15 and TRBJ1-1, with TRBD1 as a possible D gene (5 bases). V lost 3 bases and J 5 bases, leaving 19 bases between the germline ends. The germline V gene has CDR1 LNHNV and CDR2 YYDKDF (reference sequence). This CDR3 comprises 16 residues. The CDR3 DNA reads TGTGCCACCAGCAGGATTTGGGGCGGCTCGGAGACTGAAGCTTTCTTT. It yields the protein CATSRIWGGSETEAFF.

The V and J genes are TRBV20-1 and TRBJ2-1, with D perhaps matching TRBD1 or TRBD2 (6 bases each). The CDR3 spans 13 residues. Per the germline V gene, CDR1 is DFQATT and CDR2 is SNEGSKA (reference sequence). The CDR3 DNA reads TGCCTGGGTTTAGGGGGGACCTACAATGAGCAGTTCTTC. It encodes CLGLGGTYNEQFF.

The gene calls are TRBV12-3 or TRBV12-4 and TRBJ2-3; 13 nucleotides line up with TRBD2. The CDR3 has 15 residues. V gave up 7 bases and J gave up 7 bases; unmatched junction bases: 8. Here the CDR3 reads CASTKRTSGSNTQYF. CDR3 nucleotide sequence: TGTGCCAGCACGAAACGGACTAGCGGGAGTAATACGCAGTATTTT.

The rearrangement links TRBV25-1 to TRBJ2-5, with 7 positions matching TRBD1. Germline-derived CDR1 and CDR2 are MGHDK and SYGVNS. CDR3 length equals 15 residues. The ends lost 5 bases at V and 5 bases at J; junction bases unmatched: 11. CDR3: CASSPTTGIEETQYF. The CDR3 DNA reads TGTGCCAGCAGTCCGACGACAGGGATTGAGGAGACCCAGTACTTC.

This clonotype was detected ten times or more. The chain carries TRBV29-1 and TRBJ2-6, with D tentatively TRBD1 (6 bases). Deletions cut 7 bases from V and 4 bases from J, with 17 bases between. This CDR3 spans 15 amino acids. Germline V gene data show CDR1 as SQVTM and CDR2 as ANQGSEA. The CDR3 region has the DNA TGCAGCGCCCTTGGACAGTTTGAAGGGGCCAACGTCCTGACTTTC. It yields the protein CSALGQFEGANVLTF.

The sample holds a few counts of this clonotype. The V gene is TRBV14, the J gene TRBJ2-3; D unclear. The CDR3 covers 15 residues. CDR1 is SGHDN, CDR2 FVKESK, per germline. Trimming removed 2 bases at V and 4 bases at J, with 13 bases between. The CDR3 is CASSQIATESDTQYF. CDR3 DNA: TGTGCCAGCAGCCAAATCGCAACGGAATCAGATACGCAGTATTTT.

This clonotype was counted a single time. V is TRBV20-1 and J is TRBJ1-2; D unresolved. Trimming stripped 3 bases from V and 0 bases from J, with 8 bases between. The CDR3 covers 13 residues. The V gene's germline CDR1 is DFQATT and CDR2 SNEGSKA (reference sequence). The CDR3 protein is CSASPQANYGYTF. CDR3 in DNA: TGCAGTGCTAGCCCCCAGGCTAACTATGGCTACACCTTC.

The sample holds many counts of this clonotype. This rearrangement joins TRBV4-3 to TRBJ2-1; D is ambiguous. Germline V gene data show CDR1 as LGHNA and CDR2 as YSLEER. CDR3 length equals 17 residues. V lost 2 bases and J 8 bases, leaving 22 bases between the germline ends. The CDR3 is CASSQRLARFGIDEQFF. CDR3 sequence (DNA): TGCGCCAGCAGCCAAAGACTCGCCAGGTTCGGAATCGATGAGCAGTTCTTC.

The gene calls are TRBV2 and TRBJ2-6; D call uncertain. This CDR3 region has 17 residues. Germline V CDR1 and CDR2: SNHLY, FYNNEI. The V end lost 6 bases, the J end lost 0 bases, and 15 bases lay between the germline ends. The CDR3 is CASRRTVLTSGANVLTF. For the CDR3, the DNA is TGTGCCAGCAGGAGGACCGTTTTGACCTCTGGGGCCAACGTCCTGACTTTC.

This clonotype has just a few counts. The CDR3 region is CASSQDGAGYYGYTF. The CDR3 DNA reads as TGCGCCAGCAGCCAAGATGGGGCAGGATACTATGGCTACACCTTC. This sequence joins TRBV4-1 and TRBJ1-2; TRBD1 is a possible D gene (5 bases). Germline lookup yields CDR1 MGHRA and CDR2 YSYEKL. V shed 0 bases and J shed 3 bases, with 11 bases lying between them. The CDR3 extends over 15 amino acids.